Shown below are 16 T cell receptor beta chains from a single sample sequenced in a study of blood T cell repertoires in COVID-19. The repertoire was sequenced with immunoSEQ multiplex PCR; TCRdb's copy has only in-frame clones and lacks some. The sample carries about 190,000 clones, more than 75% recorded once. Sequenced material: PBMCs or T cells enriched from blood (not recorded which). All receptors come from a woman aged 25 to 45 who had recovered from COVID-19.

The chain links TRBV10-3 to TRBJ1-2; 10 bases map to TRBD1. The trim removed 10 bases at V and 2 bases at J, leaving 13 bases unmatched. The CDR3 has 16 residues. Germline V gene lookup returns CDR1 ENHRY and CDR2 SYGVKD. The CDR3 reads CATLPGQGTINYGYTF. The CDR3 DNA is TGTGCCACATTACCGGGACAGGGGACTATCAACTATGGCTACACCTTC.

This clone occurred once. The genes are TRBV7-8 and TRBJ1-5, with 9 positions matching TRBD1. Per the germline V gene, CDR1 is SGHVS and CDR2 is FQNEAQ. CDR3 length equals 17 residues. V shed 10 bases and J 2 bases; nucleotides not matched to a gene: 15. The CDR3 region has the DNA TGTGCCACCAACCGGGACAGGGTTAGGTTGGGCAATCAGCCCCAGCATTTT. It yields the protein CATNRDRVRLGNQPQHF.

The rearrangement uses TRBV24-1 and TRBJ2-7; 9 nucleotides line up with TRBD1. The V gene's germline CDR1 is KGHDR and CDR2 SFDVKD. The trim removed 3 bases at V and 6 bases at J, leaving 8 bases unmatched. This CDR3 spans 15 amino acids. CDR3 DNA sequence: TGTGCCACCAGTGATGCACAGGGGGCGGCTGGCGAGCAGTACTTC. It is translated as CATSDAQGAAGEQYF.

CDR3 bases: TGTGCCAGCAGTCCCACAGGGATGCGAAACACCATATATTTT. It yields the protein CASSPTGMRNTIYF. The chain links TRBV28 to TRBJ1-3, with a tentative D call TRBD1 (6 bases). Trimming left V 5 bases short and J 5 bases short, with 13 bases between. The CDR3 has 14 amino acids. Germline CDR1 and CDR2: MDHEN and SYDVKM.

This CDR3 is CASSPPTGLSSYEQYF. The DNA of the CDR3 is TGTGCCAGCAGCCCCCCTACGGGACTATCCTCCTACGAGCAGTACTTC. V usage is TRBV11-3 and J usage is TRBJ2-7; the match to TRBD2 covers 7 bases. Germline CDR1 and CDR2: SGHNT and YENEEA. This CDR3 is built from 16 residues. Trimming cost V 5 bases and J 0 bases; bases outside gene matches: 10.

To note about this clone: Other DNA sequences from this sample encode an identical CDR3 as well. The chain recombines TRBV20-1 with TRBJ2-7; no definite D call. Deletions cut 3 bases from V and 6 bases from J, with 9 bases between. The germline CDR1 and CDR2 sequences are DFQATT and SNEGSKA (reference sequence). The CDR3 spans 11 residues. The CDR3 DNA reads as TGCAGTGCTAGTGCCTCCCGCGAGCAGTACTTC. Translation gives CSASASREQYF.

The V gene is TRBV7-2, the J gene TRBJ2-5, with D possibly being TRBD2 (6 bases). The CDR3 has 14 residues. Germline V gene data show CDR1 as SGHTA and CDR2 as FQGNSA. The V gene lost 5 bases and the J gene lost 2 bases, with 12 bases spanning the gap. CDR3 sequence (DNA): TGTGCCAGCAGCCCGTCCGGGACTCAAGAGACCCAGTACTTC. Translation: CASSPSGTQETQYF.

V is TRBV6-1 and J is TRBJ2-7; 8 bases fit TRBD1. The junction had 6 bases not matched to a gene; V was cut back by 2 bases and J by 3 bases. Germline V lookup: CDR1 MNHNS, CDR2 SASEGT. This CDR3 is built from 15 residues. CDR3 region: CASSESRTGFYEQYF. CDR3 sequence (DNA): TGTGCCAGCAGTGAATCTCGGACAGGGTTCTACGAGCAGTACTTC.

The V call is TRBV3-1 (or the pseudogene TRBV3-2), the J call TRBJ1-2, with unresolved D. Germline V lookup: CDR1 LGHDT, CDR2 YNNKEL (reference sequence). The CDR3 covers 15 residues. Trimming left V 4 bases short and J 5 bases short, with 17 bases between. The chain's CDR3 is CASSRGITQQYGYTF. Written as DNA, the CDR3 is TGTGCCAGCAGCCGAGGGATTACCCAGCAATATGGCTACACCTTC.

The V gene is TRBV5-1, the J gene TRBJ1-1, with D perhaps TRBD1 (6 bases). Between the trimmed V and J ends, which lost 1 base and 4 bases, there was a span of 8 bases. CDR1 SGHRS and CDR2 YFSETQ come from the germline V gene. The CDR3 runs to 13 residues. DNA for the CDR3: TGCGCCAGCAGCTTGACAGGGTCCACTGAAGCTTTCTTT. Its protein product is CASSLTGSTEAFF.

V usage is TRBV28 and J usage is TRBJ2-3; no clear D gene. From germline, CDR1 is MDHEN and CDR2 SYDVKM. This CDR3 comprises 14 residues. Trimming removed 3 bases from V and 2 bases from J, with 9 bases in between. In DNA, the CDR3 is TGTGCCAGCAGTTTGGTGTCTAACACAGATACGCAGTATTTT. This encodes CASSLVSNTDTQYF.

This chain joins TRBV6-5 and TRBJ2-3; TRBD1 is a possible D gene (6 bases). This CDR3 comprises 15 residues. Germline V lookup: CDR1 MNHEY, CDR2 SVGAGI. V lost 6 bases and J 5 bases, leaving 18 bases between the germline ends. CDR3 loop: CASSLLGGKGDTQYF. DNA of the CDR3: TGTGCCAGCAGCCTACTTGGGGGCAAGGGAGATACGCAGTATTTT.

The chain links TRBV29-1 to TRBJ1-3; the D is unclear. The CDR3 consists of 13 residues. Germline V gene sequence: CDR1 SQVTM, CDR2 ANQGSEA. DNA of the CDR3: TGCAGAATTAGCACGGCCTCTGGAAACACCATATATTTT. This translates into CRISTASGNTIYF.

The chain is built from TRBV5-1 and TRBJ2-1; D is perhaps TRBD2 (6 bases). Trimming removed 5 bases at V and 6 bases at J, with 36 bases between. CDR1 and CDR2 (germline): SGHRS, YFSETQ. The CDR3 is made up of 21 amino acids. In nucleotides, the CDR3 is TGCGCCAGCAGTTGGGGACGGGTGTATGGAGCGGGTCCCAAGGGCCTCAATGAGCAGTTCTTC. Encoded protein: CASSWGRVYGAGPKGLNEQFF.

This chain links TRBV15 with TRBJ2-7; D is possibly TRBD1 (5 bases). Trimming stripped 0 bases from V and 2 bases from J, with 8 bases between. Germline V gene sequence: CDR1 LNHNV, CDR2 YYDKDF (reference sequence). This CDR3 has 14 residues. The CDR3 DNA reads TGTGCCACCAGCAGAGAGGCAGGGCCCTACGAGCAGTACTTC. Protein product: CATSREAGPYEQYF.

This chain joins TRBV19 and TRBJ2-7; D not resolved. This CDR3 comprises 11 residues. The V and J ends lost 1 base and 6 bases respectively, with 4 bases between them. The germline V gene encodes CDR1 LNHDA and CDR2 SQIVND (reference sequence). The CDR3 is CASSIGGEQYF. CDR3 sequence (DNA): TGTGCCAGTAGTATAGGCGGCGAGCAGTACTTC. Complete variable domain (other parts from reference TRBV19 and TRBJ2-7): DGGITQSPKYLFRKEGQNVTLSCEQNLNHDAMYWYRQDPGQGLRLIYYSQIVNDFQKGDIAEGYSVSREKKESFPLTVTSAQKNPTAFYLCASSIGGEQYFGPGTRLTVT.